This is a list of T cell receptor beta chains from one sample in a study of blood T cell repertoires in COVID-19. Here immunoSEQ multiplex PCR was the method, and the copy in TCRdb shows in-frame clones only, minus some. The sample contains around 60,000 clones, about 83% of which appear only once. Sequencing input: peripheral blood. Every receptor here comes from a woman aged 80 or older with acute or convalescent COVID-19. CDR3s include the opening cysteine and the closing phenylalanine or tryptophan. A D gene is named only where the DNA matches it firmly. Size is omitted from some rows. Given values are once, few, many or a class for expanded clones.

J,D,size,V,CDR3,DNA
TRBJ1-5,-,-,TRBV27,CASRGTWGGDNQPQHF,TGTGCCAGCAGAGGCACTTGGGGGGGGGACAATCAGCCCCAGCATTTT
TRBJ2-1,-,-,TRBV6-2/TRBV6-3,CASSYGQLVEQFF,TGTGCCAGCAGTTACGGTCAGTTGGTCGAGCAGTTCTTC
TRBJ2-7,TRBD1,-,TRBV24-1,CATSDPDRGPGEQYF,TGTGCCACCAGTGATCCAGACAGGGGCCCGGGCGAGCAGTACTTC
TRBJ1-2,-,-,TRBV6-5,CASKSGGGNYGYTF,TGTGCCAGTAAATCAGGAGGCGGCAACTATGGCTACACCTTC
TRBJ1-6,-,-,TRBV13,CASSLDGSSYNSPLHF,TGTGCCAGCAGCTTAGATGGGAGCTCCTATAATTCACCCCTCCACTTT
TRBJ2-7,TRBD1,-,TRBV27,CASSGQGTSYEQYF,TGTGCCAGCAGTGGACAGGGGACCTCCTACGAGCAGTACTTC
TRBJ2-1,TRBD2,-,TRBV28,CASSPRLAGGRRFF,TGTGCCAGCAGTCCCCGACTAGCGGGAGGGCGTCGGTTCTTC
TRBJ2-1,-,-,TRBV30,CAWSPTNNEQFF,TGTGCCTGGAGCCCTACTAACAATGAGCAGTTCTTC
TRBJ2-2,-,once,TRBV6-5,CASSIHRNTGELFF,TGTGCCAGCAGTATTCACAGGAACACCGGGGAGCTGTTTTTT
TRBJ2-1,TRBD1,once,TRBV11-2,CASSLLGQGGNEQFF,TGTGCCAGCAGCTTACTGGGACAGGGTGGGAATGAGCAGTTCTTC
TRBJ2-7,-,medium-sized,TRBV24-1,CATSEGRSYEQYF,TGTGCCACCAGTGAGGGCAGATCGTACGAGCAGTACTTC
TRBJ2-5,-,-,TRBV5-1,CASSPGAIKETQYF,TGCGCCAGCAGCCCCGGAGCGATTAAAGAGACCCAGTACTTC
TRBJ2-3,TRBD2,-,TRBV4-1,CASSLAGGQSDTQYF,TGCGCCAGCAGCCTAGCGGGAGGGCAGTCAGATACGCAGTATTTT
TRBJ1-3,-,once,TRBV9,CASSGGGSSGNTIYF,TGTGCCAGCAGCGGGGGGGGCTCCTCTGGAAACACCATATATTTT
TRBJ2-1,TRBD2,-,TRBV19,CASSTAGGGSWYNEQFF,TGTGCCAGTAGCACGGCGGGGGGCGGGAGTTGGTACAATGAGCAGTTCTTC
TRBJ1-6,TRBD1,-,TRBV5-1,CASSGSTGTYNSPLHF,TGCGCCAGCAGCGGGTCGACAGGGACTTATAATTCACCCCTCCACTTT
TRBJ1-6,-,-,TRBV18,CASSSLEGGAHSPLHF,TGTGCCAGCTCGTCGCTGGAGGGGGGGGCGCATTCACCCCTCCACTTT
TRBJ1-4,-,-,TRBV28,CASSFGGRVNEKLFF,TGTGCCAGCAGTTTTGGCGGCAGGGTTAATGAAAAACTGTTTTTT
TRBJ1-3,-,-,TRBV7-2,CASSSGTGSTGNTIYF,TGTGCCAGCAGCTCCGGAACAGGGTCTACTGGAAACACCATATATTTT
TRBJ2-7,TRBD2,-,TRBV2,CASRPPTSGRYYEQYF,TGTGCCAGCAGGCCCCCTACTAGCGGGAGATACTACGAGCAGTACTTC
TRBJ1-2,-,-,TRBV27,CASIGFRGIDYGYTF,TGTGCCAGCATCGGCTTTAGGGGGATCGACTATGGCTACACCTTC
TRBJ2-7,-,-,TRBV11-3,CASSFSGPPYEQYF,TGTGCCAGCAGCTTCAGTGGTCCCCCCTACGAGCAGTACTTC
TRBJ1-4,TRBD1,-,TRBV3-1/TRBV3-2,CASSQEWGQRNEKLFF,TGTGCCAGCAGCCAAGAGTGGGGACAGCGTAATGAAAAACTGTTTTTT
TRBJ1-6,-,few,TRBV3-1/TRBV3-2,CASSQDSGSGLPLHF,TGTGCCAGCAGCCAAGACTCAGGGTCCGGTTTACCCCTCCACTTT
TRBJ1-2,TRBD1,-,TRBV12-3/TRBV12-4,CASSRQGHGYTF,TGTGCCAGCAGCAGACAGGGACATGGCTACACCTTC
TRBJ1-1,-,-,TRBV3-1/TRBV3-2,CASSQDRSEAFF,TGTGCCAGCAGCCAAGATCGGTCTGAAGCTTTCTTT
TRBJ2-1,-,once,TRBV7-8,CASSLPARTIYNEQFF,TGTGCCAGCAGCTTACCGGCACGGACTATCTACAATGAGCAGTTCTTC
TRBJ2-5,-,-,TRBV7-9,CASSSLGSTEGETQYF,TGTGCCAGCAGCTCCCTCGGATCGACGGAGGGGGAGACCCAGTACTTC
TRBJ2-5,-,-,TRBV3-1/TRBV3-2,CASSQGRGGQETQYF,TGTGCCAGCAGCCAAGGAAGAGGCGGACAAGAGACCCAGTACTTC
TRBJ1-5,-,-,TRBV19,CATRRGSNQPQHF,TGTGCCACCCGGCGGGGGAGCAATCAGCCCCAGCATTTT
TRBJ1-5,TRBD1,-,TRBV19,CASSRGQGRNQPQHF,TGTGCCAGTAGCAGGGGACAGGGCCGCAATCAGCCCCAGCATTTT
TRBJ2-5,-,-,TRBV11-2,CASSPPGALGGQTQYF,TGTGCCAGCAGCCCCCCCGGGGCCTTGGGGGGACAGACCCAGTACTTC
TRBJ1-6,-,few,TRBV9,CASGSGSSYNSPLHF,TGTGCCAGCGGTAGCGGGAGCTCCTATAATTCACCCCTCCACTTT
TRBJ1-1,-,-,TRBV9,CASSVRGTAEAFF,TGTGCCAGCAGCGTCAGGGGAACCGCTGAAGCTTTCTTT
TRBJ2-7,TRBD2,-,TRBV7-2,CASSLQLAGMGEQYF,TGTGCCAGCAGCTTACAACTAGCGGGGATGGGCGAGCAGTACTTC
TRBJ2-4,-,-,TRBV2,CASSEEQGRSKNIQYF,TGTGCCAGCAGTGAAGAACAGGGGAGGTCCAAAAACATTCAGTACTTC
TRBJ2-2,-,-,TRBV14,CASSQVGGFGELFF,TGTGCCAGCAGCCAAGTAGGGGGATTTGGGGAGCTGTTTTTT
TRBJ2-7,TRBD2,-,TRBV6-2/TRBV6-3,CASSYSPHQREGYEQYF,TGTGCCAGCAGTTACTCGCCCCATCAGCGGGAGGGGTACGAGCAGTACTTC
TRBJ1-2,TRBD1,once,TRBV18,CASSQETGGGYTF,TGTGCCAGCTCACAAGAGACAGGGGGTGGCTACACCTTC
TRBJ2-1,-,-,TRBV28,CASNPSGYGRNEQFF,TGTGCCAGCAACCCGTCAGGCTACGGCCGAAATGAGCAGTTCTTC
TRBJ2-7,TRBD2,-,TRBV4-1,CASSQLAGLEYPEQYF,TGCGCCAGCAGCCAACTAGCGGGACTAGAGTACCCCGAGCAGTACTTC
TRBJ2-1,TRBD2,-,TRBV27,CASSSSTGTRSIDEQFF,TGTGCCAGCAGTTCTAGCACCGGGACTAGGAGCATTGATGAGCAGTTCTTC
TRBJ2-3,-,once,TRBV2,CASSERSTSTDTQYF,TGTGCCAGCAGTGAACGGTCAACCAGCACAGATACGCAGTATTTT
TRBJ2-7,TRBD1,-,TRBV14,CASSQNRGSIHEQYF,TGTGCCAGCAGCCAAAACAGGGGAAGTATACACGAGCAGTACTTC
TRBJ2-3,-,-,TRBV15,CATSRSWGRDTQYF,TGTGCCACCAGCAGAAGTTGGGGCAGAGATACGCAGTATTTT
TRBJ2-7,TRBD2,-,TRBV6-7,CASSYPPPSGRGYEQYF,TGTGCCAGCAGTTACCCGCCACCTAGCGGGAGGGGGTACGAGCAGTACTTC
TRBJ2-1,-,-,TRBV19,CASSEQGGQFF,TGTGCCAGTAGTGAACAGGGCGGGCAGTTCTTC
TRBJ2-7,TRBD2,-,TRBV14,CASSKVGSGVYQSSYEQYF,TGTGCCAGCAGCAAAGTCGGTAGCGGGGTATACCAGAGCTCCTACGAGCAGTACTTC
TRBJ2-2,-,-,TRBV6-5,CASSPRTSNTGELFF,TGTGCCAGCAGCCCAAGGACATCGAACACCGGGGAGCTGTTTTTT
TRBJ1-6,-,few,TRBV6-5,CASSAGGTGASPLHF,TGTGCCAGCAGCGCGGGAGGGACGGGGGCTTCACCCCTCCACTTT
TRBJ1-1,TRBD1,-,TRBV28,CASSLNALTGAENTEAFF,TGTGCCAGCAGTCTCAATGCCCTTACAGGGGCGGAGAACACTGAAGCTTTCTTT
TRBJ1-4,TRBD1,-,TRBV3-1/TRBV3-2,CASSQRQGVRSEKLFF,TGTGCCAGCAGCCAAAGACAGGGGGTCCGAAGCGAAAAACTGTTTTTT
TRBJ2-1,-,-,TRBV2,CASSEAFHYEQFF,TGTGCCAGCAGTGAAGCGTTCCATTATGAGCAGTTCTTC
TRBJ1-5,-,-,TRBV11-1,CASSLGREVGNQPQHF,TGTGCCAGCAGCTTAGGGAGGGAGGTCGGCAATCAGCCCCAGCATTTT
TRBJ2-4,-,-,TRBV6-1,CASSETVAKNIQYF,TGTGCCAGCAGTGAAACGGTAGCCAAAAACATTCAGTACTTC